This record concerns one TCR beta chain sequence. As yet, its antigen is unknown. V gave up 6 bases and J gave up 4 bases, with 10 bases separating them. Per the germline V gene, CDR1 is MNHEY and CDR2 is SVGAGI. The CDR3 has 13 residues. The data belong to a study of OX40 agonist ivuxolimab in advanced cancers. Here immunoSEQ multiplex PCR was the method, and the copy in TCRdb shows in-frame clones only, minus some. Of tens of thousands of clones detected, 90% to 95% appear once; the ten largest clones hold roughly 0.5%. Study outcomes and limitations: Expanded clones were, on average, more numerous among CD8+ T cells than CD4+.

The chain recombines TRBV6-5 with TRBJ1-5; D is perhaps TRBD1 (6 bases). Sequencing was performed on CD4+ or CD8+ T cells sorted from blood, taken in a trial of the OX40 agonist ivuxolimab. This TCR came from an adult with an advanced solid tumor such as melanoma, head and neck, liver or kidney cancer. The CDR3 loop reads CASRRDINQPQHF. The CDR3 DNA reads TGTGCCAGCAGGCGGGACATTAATCAGCCCCAGCATTTT.